These 29 T cell receptor beta chains came from one sample sequenced in a study of lymphopenia after photon versus proton radiotherapy. Assay: immunoSEQ multiplex PCR; the TCRdb copy retains only in-frame clones and omits some. The table lists under 20,000 clones, 80% to 95% of them singletons. Sequencing was performed on peripheral blood, taken from a patient treated with photon-based radiotherapy. The receptor set was obtained from a man aged 60 to 75 with pancreatic cancer.

The chain's CDR3 is CASRQTGTDEKLFF. The CDR3, as DNA: TGTGCCAGCAGGCAGACAGGGACAGATGAAAAACTGTTTTTT. This chain uses TRBV4-2 with TRBJ1-4, with 7 bases identical to TRBD1. The CDR3 consists of 14 residues. CDR1 and CDR2 (germline): LGHNA, YNFKEQ. The J segment lost 6 bases and the V segment lost 6 bases, leaving 7 bases of the junction unmatched.

This clone occurred once. The chain carries TRBV2 and TRBJ1-6; a possible D gene is TRBD1 (6 bases). The CDR3 has 15 amino acids. V was cut by 8 bases and J by 7 bases, with 18 bases left in between. The germline CDR1 and CDR2 sequences are SNHLY and FYNNEI. CDR3 bases: TGTGCCAGCGCAACCAGGGGATCCAGAAATTCACCCCTCCACTTT. This encodes CASATRGSRNSPLHF.

The V and J genes are TRBV7-2 and TRBJ2-7; no clear D gene. Germline assignment: CDR1 SGHTA and CDR2 FQGNSA. There are 12 residues in the CDR3. V lost 1 base, J lost 6 bases, and 7 bases lay in between. The CDR3 is CASSLVRFEQYF. In nucleotides, the CDR3 is TGTGCCAGCAGCTTAGTTCGGTTCGAGCAGTACTTC.

The chain combines TRBV2 with TRBJ2-7; 10 positions agree with TRBD1. Germline CDR1 SNHLY, CDR2 FYNNEI. V shed 7 bases and J 3 bases; nucleotides not matched to a gene: 6. The CDR3 is 14 residues long. The CDR3: CASTGQGVFYEQYF. The CDR3 DNA reads as TGTGCCAGCACCGGACAGGGGGTCTTCTACGAGCAGTACTTC.

This clone was seen a handful of times. The chain couples TRBV30 to TRBJ2-1; tentative D call: TRBD1 (6 bases). The germline V and J ends were trimmed by 1 base and 7 bases, with 17 bases remaining between them. The CDR3 runs to 15 residues. In germline, CDR1 is GTSNPN, CDR2 SVGIG (reference sequence). The CDR3 reads CAWSGGTSAGNEQFF. DNA for the CDR3: TGTGCCTGGAGTGGAGGGACATCCGCTGGAAATGAGCAGTTCTTC.

This chain links TRBV19 with TRBJ1-3; unclear D gene. CDR1 LNHDA and CDR2 SQIVND come from the germline V gene (reference sequence). Trimming removed 6 bases at V and 0 bases at J, with 9 bases between. CDR3 length equals 14 residues. The CDR3 here is CASSPRTSGNTIYF. CDR3 sequence (DNA): TGTGCCAGTAGCCCCAGGACCTCTGGAAACACCATATATTTT.

The rearrangement uses TRBV6-1 and TRBJ1-1; TRBD1 agrees at 7 bases. Trimming at V came to 2 bases and at J to 6 bases, leaving 12 bases not matched to a gene. The germline gives CDR1 MNHNS, CDR2 SASEGT. The CDR3 consists of 16 residues. CDR3 region: CASSERAGGAPAEAFF. CDR3 DNA: TGTGCCAGCAGTGAAAGGGCAGGGGGAGCCCCCGCTGAAGCTTTCTTT.

The gene calls are TRBV5-4 and TRBJ2-3; tentative D call: TRBD1 (5 bases). CDR3 size: 15 residues. CDR1 and CDR2 from the germline V gene are SGHNT and YYREEE (reference sequence). Trimming stripped 4 bases from V and 0 bases from J, with 12 bases between. The CDR3 sequence is CASSPETASTDTQYF. CDR3 bases: TGTGCCAGCAGCCCGGAGACAGCGAGCACAGATACGCAGTATTTT.

V is TRBV23-1 and J is TRBJ2-2; D might be TRBD1 or TRBD2, each matching 5 bases. TRBV23-1 is designated an ORF whose function remains uncertain. V was pared by 4 bases and J by 4 bases, with 22 bases between. The CDR3 runs 18 residues. The CDR3 DNA reads TGCGCCAGCAGTCTCCCTGTGTACAGGTCTGCGGGCACCGGGGAGCTGTTTTTT. This gives the protein CASSLPVYRSAGTGELFF.

This clone was picked up a small number of times. V gene TRBV6-5 combines with J gene TRBJ1-2; TRBD1 might be the D (6 bases). The V and J ends lost 1 base and 0 bases respectively, with 12 bases between them. Germline V CDR1 and CDR2: MNHEY, SVGAGI. This CDR3 comprises 16 residues. The DNA of the CDR3 is TGTGCCAGCAGTTACTTTACGACAGGACCTAACTATGGCTACACCTTC. Residues: CASSYFTTGPNYGYTF.

This chain uses TRBV2 with TRBJ1-1, with no clear D. This CDR3 has 11 residues. With 7 bases removed from V and 7 bases from J, the gap between germline ends came to 10 bases. The germline V gene has CDR1 SNHLY and CDR2 FYNNEI. In DNA form, the CDR3 reads TGTGCCAGCACGATGGAAGGTGAAGCTTTCTTT. It translates to CASTMEGEAFF.

The chain combines TRBV27 with TRBJ2-5; D might be TRBD2 (6 bases). The J call is in doubt because the DNA end fits TRBJ2-7 better. Germline CDR1 reads MNHEY; CDR2 reads SMNVEV (reference sequence). CDR3 length: 15 residues. The CDR3 sequence is CASSPSGTGAYEQYF. The CDR3, as DNA: TGTGCCAGCAGTCCATCCGGGACGGGAGCCTACGAGCAGTACTTC.

V is TRBV5-4 and J is TRBJ2-5, with D tentatively TRBD2 (5 bases). V lost 4 bases and J 5 bases, leaving 12 bases between the germline ends. The CDR3 has 13 amino acids. Germline V lookup: CDR1 SGHNT, CDR2 YYREEE (reference sequence). The CDR3 loop reads CASSARWEETQYF. The CDR3 nucleotides read TGTGCCAGCAGCGCCCGCTGGGAGGAGACCCAGTACTTC. Combining the CDR3 with reference TRBV5-4 and TRBJ2-5 gives the whole variable domain ETGVTQSPTHLIKTRGQQVTLRCSSQSGHNTVSWYQQALGQGPQFIFQYYREEENGRGNFPPRFSGLQFPNYSSELNVNALELDDSALYLCASSARWEETQYFGPGTRLLVL.

V gene TRBV7-9 combines with J gene TRBJ1-2; no definite D call. The germline V and J ends were trimmed by 5 bases and 8 bases, with 15 bases remaining between them. This CDR3 contains 13 residues. The germline V gene has CDR1 SEHNR and CDR2 FQNEAQ (reference sequence). CDR3 DNA sequence: TGTGCCAGCAGCCGCCGCGATGCTCTGGGCTACACCTTC. Its protein product is CASSRRDALGYTF.

The chain has TRBV10-2 and TRBJ2-7; a possible D gene is TRBD2 (6 bases). V was cut by 6 bases and J by 0 bases, with 9 bases left in between. CDR3 length: 13 amino acids. Germline-derived CDR1 and CDR2 are WSHSY and SAAADI. The CDR3 nucleotides read TGCGCCAGCAGGGCGGAGGGCTCCTACGAGCAGTACTTC. Translation: CASRAEGSYEQYF.

V is TRBV5-1 and J is TRBJ1-5, with no clear D. CDR3 length: 13 amino acids. Trimming removed 3 bases from V and 9 bases from J, with 13 bases in between. Germline lookup yields CDR1 SGHRS and CDR2 YFSETQ. The CDR3 here is CASSYGELGPQHF. CDR3 bases: TGCGCCAGCAGCTACGGAGAACTAGGGCCCCAGCATTTT.

The V gene is TRBV6-5, the J gene TRBJ1-3, with no clear D. The germline CDR1 and CDR2 sequences are MNHEY and SVGAGI. V was clipped by 6 bases and J by 1 base, with 10 bases between them. CDR3 length equals 14 residues. The CDR3 DNA reads TGTGCCAGCAGGCCCCGGGGTTCTGGAAACACCATATATTTT. It codes for CASRPRGSGNTIYF.

This clone was detected once. The chain couples TRBV5-6 to TRBJ1-2; perhaps TRBD1 as D (5 bases). Germline V gene lookup returns CDR1 SGHDT and CDR2 YYEEEE. The CDR3 totals 15 residues. V was trimmed by 2 bases and J by 2 bases, leaving 13 bases between them. DNA of the CDR3: TGTGCCAGCAGCTTAACAGGAAGACCCAACTATGGCTACACCTTC. Encoded protein: CASSLTGRPNYGYTF. Together with reference TRBV5-6 and TRBJ1-2, the CDR3 gives the full variable domain: DAGVTQSPTHLIKTRGQQVTLRCSPKSGHDTVSWYQQALGQGPQFIFQYYEEEERQRGNFPDRFSGHQFPNYSSELNVNALLLGDSALYLCASSLTGRPNYGYTFGSGTRLTVV.

The V call is TRBV7-2, the J call TRBJ1-5; D unclear. Between the trimmed V and J ends, which lost 2 bases and 1 base, there was a span of 0 bases. Germline V gives CDR1 SGHTA, CDR2 FQGNSA. The CDR3 totals 12 residues. The CDR3 DNA sequence: TGTGCCAGCAGCTTAAGCAATCAGCCCCAGCATTTT. Translated: CASSLSNQPQHF. Full variable domain (missing parts from reference TRBV7-2 and TRBJ1-5): GAGVSQSPSNKVTEKGKDVELRCDPISGHTALYWYRQSLGQGLEFLIYFQGNSAPDKSGLPSDRFSAERTGGSVSTLTIQRTQQEDSAVYLCASSLSNQPQHFGDGTRLSIL.

This clone appeared a few times. This sequence joins TRBV5-8 and TRBJ1-3; no definite D call. Trimming left V 7 bases short and J 0 bases short, with 11 bases between. The CDR3 sequence is 14 residues long. Germline lookup yields CDR1 SGHTS and CDR2 YDEGEE. CDR3 coding DNA: TGTGCCAGCGGTCGGGGAAGCTCTGGAAACACCATATATTTT. Amino acid sequence: CASGRGSSGNTIYF.

This chain uses TRBV5-8 with TRBJ2-5, with D unresolved. Germline V gene sequence: CDR1 SGHTS, CDR2 YDEGEE. V was clipped by 1 base and J by 3 bases, with 10 bases between them. The length of the CDR3 is 14 residues. CDR3 DNA: TGTGCCAGCAGCTTGCTGGGTATTAAAGAGACCCAGTACTTC. It translates to CASSLLGIKETQYF.

The CDR3 sequence: CASSPTVPSSPLHF. CDR3 DNA sequence: TGTGCCAGCAGCCCAACAGTACCCTCTTCACCCCTCCACTTT. This chain joins TRBV6-9 and TRBJ1-6; D uncertain. CDR1 is MNHGY and CDR2 is SVAAGI in the germline V gene. This CDR3 region has 14 residues. V dropped 6 bases and J dropped 9 bases, with 15 bases sitting between them.

This chain's CDR3 is CASCRDRGAWYEQYF. The CDR3 DNA follows: TGTGCCAGTTGCCGTGATCGGGGGGCCTGGTACGAGCAGTACTTC. This rearrangement joins TRBV7-2 to TRBJ2-7; maybe TRBD2 (7 bases). This CDR3 comprises 15 residues. Trimming stripped 9 bases from V and 4 bases from J, with 22 bases between. Germline CDR1 is SGHTA and CDR2 is FQGNSA.

The sample holds a few counts of this clone. This sequence joins TRBV7-3 and TRBJ1-4, with D perhaps TRBD1 (5 bases). This CDR3 has 15 residues. V was cut by 6 bases and J by 6 bases, with 17 bases left in between. Germline V lookup: CDR1 SGHTA, CDR2 FQGTGA. The DNA of the CDR3 is TGTGCCAGCAGGAAACTCAGGGTGACGGATGAAAAACTGTTTTTT. Protein: CASRKLRVTDEKLFF.

The CDR3 is CASSYTAGAHGFRYTF. CDR3 sequence (DNA): TGTGCCAGCAGTTACACTGCAGGGGCCCATGGGTTTCGCTACACCTTC. The rearrangement links TRBV6-5 to TRBJ1-2; weak D call: TRBD1 (6 bases). Germline CDR1 and CDR2: MNHEY and SVGAGI. CDR3 length: 16 residues. The V end lost 2 bases, the J end lost 9 bases, and 22 bases lay between the germline ends.

The rearrangement uses TRBV18 and TRBJ1-2, with D unresolved. Between the trimmed V and J ends, which lost 2 bases and 4 bases, there was a span of 14 bases. Germline loops: CDR1 KGHSH, CDR2 LQKENI. CDR3 length: 15 amino acids. The CDR3 DNA reads TGTGCCAGCTCACCAGGGGTGGGCCAGGTCTATGGCTACACCTTC. Translation gives CASSPGVGQVYGYTF. The complete variable domain, with remaining parts taken from reference TRBV18 and TRBJ1-2, reads NAGVMQNPRHLVRRRGQEARLRCSPMKGHSHVYWYRQLPEEGLKFMVYLQKENIIDESGMPKERFSAEFPKEGPSILRIQQVVRGDSAAYFCASSPGVGQVYGYTFGSGTRLTVV.

The chain recombines TRBV15 with TRBJ1-5; D is ambiguous. V was clipped by 0 bases and J by 7 bases, with 16 bases between them. From germline, CDR1 is LNHNV and CDR2 YYDKDF (reference sequence). CDR3 length equals 16 residues. CDR3 loop: CATSRDERTDGQPQHF. For the CDR3, the DNA is TGTGCCACCAGCAGAGACGAGAGAACGGACGGACAGCCCCAGCATTTT.

With respect to this clone: The junction differs from germline at one of its ends, possibly a read error. The chain carries TRBV18 and TRBJ2-5; D possibly uses TRBD1 or TRBD2 (6 bases each). CDR3 length: 15 residues. Per germline, CDR1 KGHSH and CDR2 LQKENI. CDR3 sequence: CASSPPRGHQETQYF. CDR3 in DNA: TGTGCCAGCTCGCCACCTCGGGGGCACCAAGAGACCCAGTACTTC.

The rearrangement uses TRBV5-6 and TRBJ2-5, with TRBD1 as a possible D gene (6 bases). The V end was cut by 3 bases, the J end by 1 base, with 7 bases between. This CDR3 comprises 13 residues. In germline, CDR1 is SGHDT, CDR2 YYEEEE. CDR3 nucleotide sequence: TGTGCCAGCAGCTACAGGGTCCAAGAGACCCAGTACTTC. Its translation: CASSYRVQETQYF.